This T cell receptor (beta chain) comes out of a study of beta chain features in type 1 diabetes. Germline lookup yields CDR1 MNHEY and CDR2 SVGAGI. The V and J ends lost 6 bases and 3 bases respectively, with 15 bases between them. This CDR3 has 14 amino acids. Every bit of the isolated RNA underwent reverse transcription, so sequencing read expressed TCRB transcripts. TCRdb's table, derived via immunoSEQ multiplex PCR, lists solely in-frame clones and lacks some. This sample carries fewer than 500,000 clones, about 14% of them seen once, and the ten largest clones take roughly 0.035%. What was sequenced was naive CD4+ T cells from blood. This clonotype was sampled from a man younger than 40 in good health. The chain employs TRBV6-5 and TRBJ2-7; perhaps D is TRBD1 or TRBD2 (6 bases each). CDR3 coding DNA: TGTGCCAGCAGGATGGGGGGCGAAAACTACGAGCAGTACTTC. Encoded protein: CASRMGGENYEQYF.